Listed below are T cell receptor beta chains from one sample, sequenced in a study of blood T cell repertoires in COVID-19. TCRdb keeps only in-frame clones here, not all; method: immunoSEQ multiplex PCR. The profile covers tens of thousands of clones, with 91% appearing a single time and around 9.4% taken by the ten largest. Source material: peripheral blood. The receptors were gathered from a human donor in a cohort sampled during active COVID-19. CDR3s include the opening cysteine and the closing phenylalanine or tryptophan. Each record gives: V gene, J gene, D gene, clone size, CDR3 length, CDR3 protein, CDR3 DNA. The D gene is left open where the match is weak. Clone size is shown for a subset of rows, as once, few, many or a class of expanded clone.

v_call: TRBV2
j_call: TRBJ1-5
d_call: .
clone_size: once
cdr3_length: 15
cdr3_aa: CASKESRGGNQPQHF
cdr3_nt: TGTGCCAGCAAGGAGAGTAGGGGCGGCAATCAGCCCCAGCATTTT

v_call: TRBV7-8
j_call: TRBJ1-4
d_call: .
clone_size: .
cdr3_length: 15
cdr3_aa: CASSFKRTANEKLFF
cdr3_nt: TGTGCCAGCAGTTTCAAACGGACAGCTAATGAAAAACTGTTTTTT

v_call: TRBV7-9
j_call: TRBJ1-2
d_call: TRBD1
clone_size: .
cdr3_length: 15
cdr3_aa: CASTNAAGGYYGYTF
cdr3_nt: TGTGCCAGCACCAACGCGGCAGGGGGATACTATGGCTACACCTTC

v_call: TRBV10-3
j_call: TRBJ2-7
d_call: TRBD1
clone_size: .
cdr3_length: 12
cdr3_aa: CAIKGQGYEQYF
cdr3_nt: TGTGCCATCAAGGGACAGGGTTACGAGCAGTACTTC

v_call: TRBV5-1
j_call: TRBJ2-5
d_call: .
clone_size: .
cdr3_length: 14
cdr3_aa: CASSLGTPEETQYF
cdr3_nt: TGCGCCAGCAGCTTGGGGACACCCGAAGAGACCCAGTACTTC

v_call: TRBV28
j_call: TRBJ1-2
d_call: TRBD1
clone_size: .
cdr3_length: 16
cdr3_aa: CASSLQGGQAARGYTF
cdr3_nt: TGTGCCAGCAGTTTGCAGGGGGGACAGGCGGCGCGGGGCTACACCTTC

v_call: TRBV24-1
j_call: TRBJ2-1
d_call: TRBD2
clone_size: .
cdr3_length: 14
cdr3_aa: CATGHSGVLNEQFF
cdr3_nt: TGTGCCACCGGGCATAGCGGGGTTTTAAATGAGCAGTTCTTC

v_call: TRBV5-1
j_call: TRBJ1-4
d_call: TRBD1
clone_size: .
cdr3_length: 15
cdr3_aa: CASRQTGTVDEKLFF
cdr3_nt: TGCGCCAGCAGGCAAACCGGGACAGTAGATGAAAAACTGTTTTTT

v_call: TRBV5-1
j_call: TRBJ2-3
d_call: TRBD1
clone_size: .
cdr3_length: 14
cdr3_aa: CASSLQGAGDTQYF
cdr3_nt: TGCGCCAGCAGCTTACAGGGGGCAGGAGATACGCAGTATTTT

v_call: TRBV9
j_call: TRBJ1-4
d_call: TRBD1
clone_size: .
cdr3_length: 14
cdr3_aa: CASSPPTGNEKLFF
cdr3_nt: TGTGCCAGCAGCCCCCCGACAGGGAATGAAAAACTGTTTTTT

v_call: TRBV6-5
j_call: TRBJ1-1
d_call: .
clone_size: .
cdr3_length: 13
cdr3_aa: CASSYSGFTEAFF
cdr3_nt: TGTGCCAGCAGTTATTCAGGGTTCACTGAAGCTTTCTTT

v_call: TRBV10-1
j_call: TRBJ2-5
d_call: TRBD2
clone_size: .
cdr3_length: 18
cdr3_aa: CASSSGTSGGTEQETQYF
cdr3_nt: TGCGCCAGCAGTTCCGGGACTAGCGGGGGTACTGAACAAGAGACCCAGTACTTC

v_call: TRBV4-1
j_call: TRBJ1-5
d_call: .
clone_size: .
cdr3_length: 18
cdr3_aa: CASSQDFRQSYSNQPQHF
cdr3_nt: TGCGCCAGCAGCCAAGATTTCCGACAGTCTTATAGCAATCAGCCCCAGCATTTT

v_call: TRBV5-1
j_call: TRBJ2-5
d_call: TRBD1
clone_size: few
cdr3_length: 15
cdr3_aa: CASSIGTGGVETQYF
cdr3_nt: TGCGCCAGCAGCATTGGGACAGGGGGAGTGGAGACCCAGTACTTC

v_call: TRBV7-2
j_call: TRBJ2-2
d_call: .
clone_size: .
cdr3_length: 15
cdr3_aa: CASSPRDINIGELFF
cdr3_nt: TGTGCCAGCAGCCCCCGGGACATTAACATCGGGGAGCTGTTTTTT

v_call: TRBV4-1
j_call: TRBJ2-2
d_call: .
clone_size: .
cdr3_length: 18
cdr3_aa: CASSQERGGRALIRELFF
cdr3_nt: TGCGCCAGCAGCCAAGAGCGAGGGGGGAGGGCTCTCATTCGGGAGCTGTTTTTT

v_call: TRBV5-1
j_call: TRBJ2-1
d_call: TRBD2
clone_size: .
cdr3_length: 16
cdr3_aa: CASSLEVYGGRGEQFF
cdr3_nt: TGCGCCAGCAGCTTGGAAGTCTACGGGGGGAGGGGTGAGCAGTTCTTC

v_call: TRBV6-5
j_call: TRBJ2-3
d_call: .
clone_size: once
cdr3_length: 13
cdr3_aa: CASSQPGTDTQYF
cdr3_nt: TGTGCCAGCAGCCAGCCGGGGACAGATACGCAGTATTTT

v_call: TRBV5-1
j_call: TRBJ2-1
d_call: TRBD2
clone_size: once
cdr3_length: 16
cdr3_aa: CASSLGASGGINEQFF
cdr3_nt: TGCGCCAGCAGCTTGGGCGCTAGCGGGGGGATTAATGAGCAGTTCTTC

v_call: TRBV5-4
j_call: TRBJ1-1
d_call: TRBD1
clone_size: .
cdr3_length: 15
cdr3_aa: CASSLGRDRDTEAFF
cdr3_nt: TGTGCCAGCAGCCTGGGCCGGGACAGGGACACTGAAGCTTTCTTT

v_call: TRBV29-1
j_call: TRBJ1-6
d_call: .
clone_size: .
cdr3_length: 16
cdr3_aa: CSVDRPKGHVNSPLHF
cdr3_nt: TGCAGCGTTGACAGGCCCAAGGGACATGTTAATTCACCCCTCCACTTT

v_call: TRBV20-1
j_call: TRBJ1-1
d_call: .
clone_size: .
cdr3_length: 11
cdr3_aa: CSASRNTEAFF
cdr3_nt: TGCAGTGCTAGTCGGAACACTGAAGCTTTCTTT

v_call: TRBV6-2/TRBV6-3
j_call: TRBJ1-2
d_call: .
clone_size: .
cdr3_length: 13
cdr3_aa: CASSSQGSYGYTF
cdr3_nt: TGTGCCAGCAGTTCACAGGGATCGTATGGCTACACCTTC

v_call: TRBV5-1
j_call: TRBJ2-2
d_call: TRBD2
clone_size: .
cdr3_length: 17
cdr3_aa: CASSLGLAGGGAGELFF
cdr3_nt: TGCGCCAGCAGCTTGGGGCTAGCGGGAGGAGGCGCCGGGGAGCTGTTTTTT

v_call: TRBV4-2
j_call: TRBJ2-1
d_call: .
clone_size: .
cdr3_length: 13
cdr3_aa: CASRQLSYNEQFF
cdr3_nt: TGTGCCAGCAGGCAGTTATCATACAATGAGCAGTTCTTC

v_call: TRBV9
j_call: TRBJ2-1
d_call: TRBD2
clone_size: .
cdr3_length: 15
cdr3_aa: CASSVETSGGNEQFF
cdr3_nt: TGTGCCAGCAGCGTAGAAACCAGCGGGGGTAATGAGCAGTTCTTC

v_call: TRBV29-1
j_call: TRBJ2-5
d_call: TRBD2
clone_size: once
cdr3_length: 14
cdr3_aa: CSVPLAGGSGTQYF
cdr3_nt: TGCAGCGTTCCGCTAGCGGGAGGGTCAGGGACCCAGTACTTC

v_call: TRBV23-1
j_call: TRBJ2-7
d_call: TRBD1
clone_size: .
cdr3_length: 14
cdr3_aa: CASSRTGMAYEQYF
cdr3_nt: TGCGCCAGCAGTCGGACAGGGATGGCCTACGAGCAGTACTTC

v_call: TRBV28
j_call: TRBJ2-7
d_call: TRBD1
clone_size: .
cdr3_length: 14
cdr3_aa: CASSYPGQGGEQYF
cdr3_nt: TGTGCCAGCAGTTACCCGGGACAGGGCGGGGAGCAGTACTTC

v_call: TRBV6-1
j_call: TRBJ1-6
d_call: .
clone_size: .
cdr3_length: 12
cdr3_aa: CASSELFSPLHF
cdr3_nt: TGTGCCAGCAGTGAATTATTCTCACCCCTCCACTTT

v_call: TRBV30
j_call: TRBJ2-3
d_call: .
clone_size: .
cdr3_length: 14
cdr3_aa: CAWSVGQGTDTQYF
cdr3_nt: TGTGCCTGGAGTGTTGGGCAGGGCACAGATACGCAGTATTTT

v_call: TRBV19
j_call: TRBJ2-5
d_call: TRBD2
clone_size: .
cdr3_length: 15
cdr3_aa: CASSWGSGGAATQYF
cdr3_nt: TGTGCCAGTAGCTGGGGTAGCGGGGGGGCCGCGACCCAGTACTTC

v_call: TRBV15
j_call: TRBJ2-1
d_call: TRBD2
clone_size: once
cdr3_length: 18
cdr3_aa: CATSRDPMLAEGYNEQFF
cdr3_nt: TGTGCCACCAGCAGAGATCCAATGCTAGCGGAGGGCTACAATGAGCAGTTCTTC

v_call: TRBV6-2/TRBV6-3
j_call: TRBJ2-2
d_call: TRBD1
clone_size: .
cdr3_length: 17
cdr3_aa: CASSADETGHRTGELFF
cdr3_nt: TGTGCCAGCAGTGCAGACGAGACAGGGCATCGCACCGGGGAGCTGTTTTTT

v_call: TRBV30
j_call: TRBJ2-6
d_call: .
clone_size: .
cdr3_length: 14
cdr3_aa: CAWSRYSGANVLTF
cdr3_nt: TGTGCCTGGAGTCGGTACTCTGGGGCCAACGTCCTGACTTTC

v_call: TRBV7-6
j_call: TRBJ2-2
d_call: TRBD2
clone_size: .
cdr3_length: 17
cdr3_aa: CASSPVAGDVYTGELFF
cdr3_nt: TGTGCCAGCAGCCCAGTAGCGGGAGACGTGTACACCGGGGAGCTGTTTTTT

v_call: TRBV11-1
j_call: TRBJ2-5
d_call: .
clone_size: .
cdr3_length: 16
cdr3_aa: CASSPRRRLGQETQYF
cdr3_nt: TGTGCCAGCAGCCCCCGTCGTAGACTAGGACAAGAGACCCAGTACTTC

v_call: TRBV5-1
j_call: TRBJ2-1
d_call: .
clone_size: .
cdr3_length: 12
cdr3_aa: CASSFAGNEQFF
cdr3_nt: TGCGCCAGCAGCTTCGCGGGGAATGAGCAGTTCTTC

v_call: TRBV5-1
j_call: TRBJ1-5
d_call: .
clone_size: .
cdr3_length: 15
cdr3_aa: CASSLGDRSNQPQHF
cdr3_nt: TGCGCCAGCAGCTTGGGCGACAGGAGCAATCAGCCCCAGCATTTT

v_call: TRBV29-1
j_call: TRBJ2-5
d_call: .
clone_size: .
cdr3_length: 12
cdr3_aa: CSVTLPGETQYF
cdr3_nt: TGCAGCGTTACCCTCCCAGGGGAGACCCAGTACTTC

v_call: TRBV19
j_call: TRBJ1-5
d_call: .
clone_size: .
cdr3_length: 15
cdr3_aa: CASSMGQGLYQPQHF
cdr3_nt: TGTGCCAGTAGTATGGGGCAGGGTCTTTATCAGCCCCAGCATTTT

v_call: TRBV18
j_call: TRBJ2-1
d_call: .
clone_size: .
cdr3_length: 13
cdr3_aa: CASSPSGNNEQFF
cdr3_nt: TGTGCCAGCTCACCAAGCGGAAACAATGAGCAGTTCTTC

v_call: TRBV6-2/TRBV6-3
j_call: TRBJ1-4
d_call: .
clone_size: .
cdr3_length: 15
cdr3_aa: CASSLTLATNEKLFF
cdr3_nt: TGTGCCAGCAGTTTGACACTCGCAACTAATGAAAAACTGTTTTTT

v_call: TRBV3-1/TRBV3-2
j_call: TRBJ1-1
d_call: .
clone_size: .
cdr3_length: 14
cdr3_aa: CASSQAGSGTEAFF
cdr3_nt: TGTGCCAGCAGCCAAGCCGGTAGCGGCACTGAAGCTTTCTTT

v_call: TRBV7-2
j_call: TRBJ1-4
d_call: .
clone_size: .
cdr3_length: 14
cdr3_aa: CASSSRVNNEKLFF
cdr3_nt: TGTGCCAGCAGCTCCAGGGTCAATAATGAAAAACTGTTTTTT

v_call: TRBV28
j_call: TRBJ1-1
d_call: .
clone_size: once
cdr3_length: 14
cdr3_aa: CASSHFDTNTEAFF
cdr3_nt: TGTGCCAGCAGCCACTTTGACACGAACACTGAAGCTTTCTTT

v_call: TRBV24-1
j_call: TRBJ2-1
d_call: .
clone_size: .
cdr3_length: 19
cdr3_aa: CATSDSQMRQPSSYNEQFF
cdr3_nt: TGTGCCACCAGTGATTCCCAAATGAGGCAGCCAAGCTCCTACAATGAGCAGTTCTTC

v_call: TRBV6-5
j_call: TRBJ2-1
d_call: .
clone_size: .
cdr3_length: 13
cdr3_aa: CASSYTGVNEQFF
cdr3_nt: TGTGCCAGCAGTTACACCGGAGTGAATGAGCAGTTCTTC

v_call: TRBV6-2/TRBV6-3
j_call: TRBJ1-1
d_call: TRBD1
clone_size: .
cdr3_length: 19
cdr3_aa: CASSYPPDRVAPFNTEAFF
cdr3_nt: TGTGCCAGCAGTTACCCTCCGGACAGGGTTGCACCCTTTAACACTGAAGCTTTCTTT

v_call: TRBV18
j_call: TRBJ1-2
d_call: TRBD1
clone_size: .
cdr3_length: 17
cdr3_aa: CASSPYKLDRAPYGYTF
cdr3_nt: TGTGCCAGCTCACCGTATAAACTGGACAGGGCACCCTATGGCTACACCTTC

v_call: TRBV13
j_call: TRBJ2-1
d_call: .
clone_size: .
cdr3_length: 15
cdr3_aa: CASSLGLASGNEQFF
cdr3_nt: TGTGCCAGCAGCTTAGGACTCGCTTCGGGCAATGAGCAGTTCTTC

v_call: TRBV18
j_call: TRBJ2-3
d_call: TRBD2
clone_size: .
cdr3_length: 16
cdr3_aa: CASSPGLAGGTDTQYF
cdr3_nt: TGTGCCAGCTCCCCGGGACTAGCGGGGGGCACAGATACGCAGTATTTT